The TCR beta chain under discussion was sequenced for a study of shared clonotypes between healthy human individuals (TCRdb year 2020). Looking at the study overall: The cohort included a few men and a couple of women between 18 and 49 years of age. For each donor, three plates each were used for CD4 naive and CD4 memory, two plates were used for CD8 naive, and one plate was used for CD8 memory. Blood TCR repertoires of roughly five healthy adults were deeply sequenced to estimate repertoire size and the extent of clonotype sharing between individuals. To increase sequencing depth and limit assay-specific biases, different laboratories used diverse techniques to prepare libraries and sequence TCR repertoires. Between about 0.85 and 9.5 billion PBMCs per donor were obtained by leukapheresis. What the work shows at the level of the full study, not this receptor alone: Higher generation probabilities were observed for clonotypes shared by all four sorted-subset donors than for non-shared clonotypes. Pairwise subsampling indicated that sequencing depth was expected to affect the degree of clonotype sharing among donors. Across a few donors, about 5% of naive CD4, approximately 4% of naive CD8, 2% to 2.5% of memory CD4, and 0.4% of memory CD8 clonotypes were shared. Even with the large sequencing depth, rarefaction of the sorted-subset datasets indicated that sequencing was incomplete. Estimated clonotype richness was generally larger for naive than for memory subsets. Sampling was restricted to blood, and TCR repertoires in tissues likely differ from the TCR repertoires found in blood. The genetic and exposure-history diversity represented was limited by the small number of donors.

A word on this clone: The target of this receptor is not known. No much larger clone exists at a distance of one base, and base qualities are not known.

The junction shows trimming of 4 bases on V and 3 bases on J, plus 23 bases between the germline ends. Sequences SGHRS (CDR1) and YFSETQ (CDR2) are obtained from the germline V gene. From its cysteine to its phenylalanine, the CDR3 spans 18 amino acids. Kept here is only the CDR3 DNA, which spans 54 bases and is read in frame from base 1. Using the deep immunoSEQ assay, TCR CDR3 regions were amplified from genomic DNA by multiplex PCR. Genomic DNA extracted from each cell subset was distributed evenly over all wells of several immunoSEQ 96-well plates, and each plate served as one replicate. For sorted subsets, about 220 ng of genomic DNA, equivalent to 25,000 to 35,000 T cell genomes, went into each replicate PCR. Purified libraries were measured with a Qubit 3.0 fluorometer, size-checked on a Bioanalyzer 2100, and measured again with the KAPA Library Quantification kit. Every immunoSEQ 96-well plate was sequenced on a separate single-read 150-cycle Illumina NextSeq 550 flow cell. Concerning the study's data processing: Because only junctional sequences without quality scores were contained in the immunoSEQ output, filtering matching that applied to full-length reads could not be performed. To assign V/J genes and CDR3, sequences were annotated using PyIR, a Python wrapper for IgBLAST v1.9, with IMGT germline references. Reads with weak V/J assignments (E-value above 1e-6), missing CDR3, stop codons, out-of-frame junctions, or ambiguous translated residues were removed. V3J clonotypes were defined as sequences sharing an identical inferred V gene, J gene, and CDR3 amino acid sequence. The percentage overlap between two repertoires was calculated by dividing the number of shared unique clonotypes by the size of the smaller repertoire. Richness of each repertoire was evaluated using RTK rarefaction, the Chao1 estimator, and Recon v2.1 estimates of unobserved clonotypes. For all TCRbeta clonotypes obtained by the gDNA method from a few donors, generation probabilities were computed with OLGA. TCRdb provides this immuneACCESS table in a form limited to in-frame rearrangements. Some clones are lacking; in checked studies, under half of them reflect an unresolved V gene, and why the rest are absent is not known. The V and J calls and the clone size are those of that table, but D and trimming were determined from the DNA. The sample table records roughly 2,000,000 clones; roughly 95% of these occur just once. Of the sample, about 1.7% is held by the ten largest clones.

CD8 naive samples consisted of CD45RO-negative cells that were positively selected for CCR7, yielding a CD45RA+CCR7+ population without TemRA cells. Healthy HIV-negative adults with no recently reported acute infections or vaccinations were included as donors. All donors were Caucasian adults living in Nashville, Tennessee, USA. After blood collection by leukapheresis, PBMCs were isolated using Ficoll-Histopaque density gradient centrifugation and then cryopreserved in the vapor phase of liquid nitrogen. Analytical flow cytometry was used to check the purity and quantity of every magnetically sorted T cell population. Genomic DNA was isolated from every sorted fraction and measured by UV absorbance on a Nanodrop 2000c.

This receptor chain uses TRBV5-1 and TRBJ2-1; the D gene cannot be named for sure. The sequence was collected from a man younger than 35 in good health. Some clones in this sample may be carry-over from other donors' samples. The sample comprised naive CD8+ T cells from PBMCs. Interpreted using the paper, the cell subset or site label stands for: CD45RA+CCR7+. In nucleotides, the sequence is TGCGCCAGCAGCATGCACGGAGTCGATCGACCCCGCTACAATGAGCAGTTCTTC. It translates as CASSMHGVDRPRYNEQFF.